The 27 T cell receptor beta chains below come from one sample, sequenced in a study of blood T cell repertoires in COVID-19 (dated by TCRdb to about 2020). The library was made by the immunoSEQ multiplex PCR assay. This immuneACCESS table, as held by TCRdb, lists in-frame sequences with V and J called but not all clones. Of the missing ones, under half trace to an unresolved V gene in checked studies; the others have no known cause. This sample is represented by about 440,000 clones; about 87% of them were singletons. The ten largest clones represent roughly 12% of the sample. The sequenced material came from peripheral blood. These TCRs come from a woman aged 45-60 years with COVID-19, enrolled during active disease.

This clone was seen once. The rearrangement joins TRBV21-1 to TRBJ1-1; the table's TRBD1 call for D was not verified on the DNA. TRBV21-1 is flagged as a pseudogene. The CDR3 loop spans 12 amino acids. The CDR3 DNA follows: TGTGCCAGCGAGACAGATCACACTGAAGCTTTCTTT. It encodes CASETDHTEAFF.

The DNA of the CDR3 is TGTGCCAGTGGTGGCAAGCCCGCGGGCACTGAAGCTTTCTTT. This encodes CASGGKPAGTEAFF. The chain recombines TRBV6-5 with TRBJ1-1; unclear D gene. The V gene lost 9 bases and the J gene lost 4 bases, with 18 bases spanning the gap. From germline, CDR1 is MNHEY and CDR2 SVGAGI. This CDR3 comprises 14 residues.

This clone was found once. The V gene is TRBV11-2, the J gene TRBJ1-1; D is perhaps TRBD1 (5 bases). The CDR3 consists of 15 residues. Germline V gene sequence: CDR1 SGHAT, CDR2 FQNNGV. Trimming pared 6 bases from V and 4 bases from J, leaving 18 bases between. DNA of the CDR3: TGTGCCAGCAGTTCGAATTCCGGGGGTGGCACTGAAGCTTTCTTT. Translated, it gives CASSSNSGGGTEAFF.

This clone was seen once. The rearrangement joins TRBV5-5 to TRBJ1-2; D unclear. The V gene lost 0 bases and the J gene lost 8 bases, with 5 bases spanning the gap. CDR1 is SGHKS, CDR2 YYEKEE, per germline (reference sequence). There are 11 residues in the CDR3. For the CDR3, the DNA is TGTGCCAGCAGCTTGGGAAGCGGCTACACCTTC. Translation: CASSLGSGYTF.

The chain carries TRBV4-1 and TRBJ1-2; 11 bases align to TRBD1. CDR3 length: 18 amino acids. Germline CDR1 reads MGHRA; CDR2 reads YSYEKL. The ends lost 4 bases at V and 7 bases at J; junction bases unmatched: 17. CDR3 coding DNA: TGCGCCAGCAGCCGCCTAGTCTCCGGGACAGGGGGGGGAGGTGGCTACACCTTC. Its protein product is CASSRLVSGTGGGGGYTF.

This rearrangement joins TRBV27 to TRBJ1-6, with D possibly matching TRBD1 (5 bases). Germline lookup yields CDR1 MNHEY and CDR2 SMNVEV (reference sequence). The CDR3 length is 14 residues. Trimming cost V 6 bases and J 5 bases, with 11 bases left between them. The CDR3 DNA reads TGTGCCAGCAGGCAGGGTTTCCATAATTCACCCCTCCACTTT. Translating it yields CASRQGFHNSPLHF.

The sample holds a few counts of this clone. This CDR3 is CASSFFRQAQDGYTF. For the CDR3, the DNA is TGTGCCAGCAGTTTCTTTCGACAGGCTCAGGATGGCTACACCTTC. V and J are TRBV6-6 and TRBJ1-2; tentatively, D is TRBD1 (6 bases). CDR3 size: 15 residues. V lost 4 bases, J lost 6 bases, and 18 bases lay in between. Per the germline V gene, CDR1 is MNHNY and CDR2 is SVGAGI (reference sequence).

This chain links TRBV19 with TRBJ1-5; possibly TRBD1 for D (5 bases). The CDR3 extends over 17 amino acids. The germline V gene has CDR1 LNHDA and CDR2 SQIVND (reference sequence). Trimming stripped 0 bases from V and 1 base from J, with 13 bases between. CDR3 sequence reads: CASSIEVGGLSNQPQHF. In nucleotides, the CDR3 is TGTGCCAGTAGTATAGAGGTTGGGGGGTTGAGCAATCAGCCCCAGCATTTT. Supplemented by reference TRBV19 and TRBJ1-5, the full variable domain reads DGGITQSPKYLFRKEGQNVTLSCEQNLNHDAMYWYRQDPGQGLRLIYYSQIVNDFQKGDIAEGYSVSREKKESFPLTVTSAQKNPTAFYLCASSIEVGGLSNQPQHFGDGTRLSIL.

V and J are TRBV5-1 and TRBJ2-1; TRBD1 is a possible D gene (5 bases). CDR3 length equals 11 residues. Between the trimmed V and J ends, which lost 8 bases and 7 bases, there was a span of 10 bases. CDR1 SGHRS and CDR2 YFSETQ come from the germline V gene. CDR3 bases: TGCGCCAGGGGGCAATTGAATGAGCAGTTCTTC. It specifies CARGQLNEQFF.

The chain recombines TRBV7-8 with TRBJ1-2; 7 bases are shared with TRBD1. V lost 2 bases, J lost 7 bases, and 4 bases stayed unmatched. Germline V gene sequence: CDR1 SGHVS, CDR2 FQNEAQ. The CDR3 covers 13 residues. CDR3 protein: CASSLPGQFGYTF. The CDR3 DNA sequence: TGTGCCAGCAGCTTACCGGGACAGTTTGGCTACACCTTC.

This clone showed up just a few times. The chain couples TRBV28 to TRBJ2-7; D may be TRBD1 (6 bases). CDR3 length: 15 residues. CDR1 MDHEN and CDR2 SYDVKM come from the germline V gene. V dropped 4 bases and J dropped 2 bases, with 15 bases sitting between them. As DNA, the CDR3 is TGTGCCAGCAGTTACGGCCAGGGGCGAGCCTACGAGCAGTACTTC. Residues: CASSYGQGRAYEQYF.

This CDR3 reads CASSPTNTGELFF. The CDR3 bases are TGTGCCAGCAGCCCAACGAACACCGGGGAGCTGTTTTTT. V usage is TRBV13 and J usage is TRBJ2-2, with D hard to call. This CDR3 is built from 13 residues. Trimming shortened V by 5 bases and J by 0 bases, and 4 bases separated the two germline ends. The germline CDR1 and CDR2 sequences are PRHDT and FYEKMQ (reference sequence).

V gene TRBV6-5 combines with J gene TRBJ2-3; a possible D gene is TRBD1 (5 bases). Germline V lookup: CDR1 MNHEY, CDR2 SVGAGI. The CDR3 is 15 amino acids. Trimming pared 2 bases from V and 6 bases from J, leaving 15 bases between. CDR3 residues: CASSYRRGRSDTQYF. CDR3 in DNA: TGTGCCAGCAGTTACCGTAGGGGCCGCTCGGATACGCAGTATTTT.

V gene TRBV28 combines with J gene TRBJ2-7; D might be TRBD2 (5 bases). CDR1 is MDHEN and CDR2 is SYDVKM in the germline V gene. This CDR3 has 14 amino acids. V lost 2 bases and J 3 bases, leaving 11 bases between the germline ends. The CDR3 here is CASSLGGSHYEQYF. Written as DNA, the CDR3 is TGTGCCAGCAGTTTAGGCGGGTCCCACTACGAGCAGTACTTC.

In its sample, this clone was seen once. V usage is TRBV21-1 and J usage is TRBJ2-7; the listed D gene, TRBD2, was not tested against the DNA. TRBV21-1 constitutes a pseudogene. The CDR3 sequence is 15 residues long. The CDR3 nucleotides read TGTGCCAGCAGCTCCCCTGGGGAGGCATCCTACGAGCAGTACTTC. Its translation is CASSSPGEASYEQYF.

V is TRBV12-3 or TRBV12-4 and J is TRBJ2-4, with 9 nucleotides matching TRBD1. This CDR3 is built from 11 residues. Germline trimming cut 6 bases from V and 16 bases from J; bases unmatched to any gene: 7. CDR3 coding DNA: TGTGCCAGCAGACACCGGGACAGGGATTACTTC. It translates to CASRHRDRDYF.

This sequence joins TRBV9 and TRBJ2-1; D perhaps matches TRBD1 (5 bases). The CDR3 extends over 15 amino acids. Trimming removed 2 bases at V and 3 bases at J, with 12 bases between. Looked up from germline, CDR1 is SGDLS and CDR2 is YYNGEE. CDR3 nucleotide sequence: TGTGCCAGCAGCGTTCAGGGTTCGGTCTACAATGAGCAGTTCTTC. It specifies CASSVQGSVYNEQFF.

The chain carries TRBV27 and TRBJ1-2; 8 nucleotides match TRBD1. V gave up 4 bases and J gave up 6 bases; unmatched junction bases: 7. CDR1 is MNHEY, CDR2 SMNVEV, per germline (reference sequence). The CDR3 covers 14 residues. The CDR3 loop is CASSSLDRAHGYTF. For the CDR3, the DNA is TGTGCCAGCAGTTCTTTGGACAGGGCCCATGGCTACACCTTC.

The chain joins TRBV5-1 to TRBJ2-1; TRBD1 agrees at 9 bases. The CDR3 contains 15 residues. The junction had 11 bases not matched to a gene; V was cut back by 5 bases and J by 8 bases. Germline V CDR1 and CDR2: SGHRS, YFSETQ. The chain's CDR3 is CASSSQGARRDEQFF. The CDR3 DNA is TGCGCCAGCAGTTCACAGGGGGCGCGGAGAGATGAGCAGTTCTTC.

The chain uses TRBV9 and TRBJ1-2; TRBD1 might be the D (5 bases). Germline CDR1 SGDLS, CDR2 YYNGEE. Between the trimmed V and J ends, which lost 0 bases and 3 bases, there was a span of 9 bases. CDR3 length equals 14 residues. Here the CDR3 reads CASSVGEGHYGYTF. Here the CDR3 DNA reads TGTGCCAGCAGCGTAGGGGAGGGACACTATGGCTACACCTTC.

The CDR3 coding sequence is TGTGCCAGCAGCGGTGACAGTAGAGCTTTCTTT. Translation: CASSGDSRAFF. The chain employs TRBV3-1 (or the pseudogene TRBV3-2) and TRBJ1-1; maybe TRBD1 (5 bases). V lost 5 bases, J lost 10 bases, and 11 bases lay in between. Looked up from germline, CDR1 is LGHDT and CDR2 is YNNKEL (reference sequence). This CDR3 comprises 11 residues.

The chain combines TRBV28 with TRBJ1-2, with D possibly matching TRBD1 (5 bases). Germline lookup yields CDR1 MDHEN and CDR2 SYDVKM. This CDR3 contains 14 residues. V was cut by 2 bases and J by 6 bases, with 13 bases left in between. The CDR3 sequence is CASSLDQGEDGYTF. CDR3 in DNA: TGTGCCAGCAGTTTAGACCAGGGTGAGGATGGCTACACCTTC.

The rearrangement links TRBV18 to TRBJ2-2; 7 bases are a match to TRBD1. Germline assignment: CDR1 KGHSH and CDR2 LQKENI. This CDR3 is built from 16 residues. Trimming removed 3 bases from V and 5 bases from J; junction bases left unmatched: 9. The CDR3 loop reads CASSPPTGLGTGELFF. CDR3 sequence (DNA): TGTGCCAGCTCACCGCCGACAGGGTTAGGGACCGGGGAGCTGTTTTTT.

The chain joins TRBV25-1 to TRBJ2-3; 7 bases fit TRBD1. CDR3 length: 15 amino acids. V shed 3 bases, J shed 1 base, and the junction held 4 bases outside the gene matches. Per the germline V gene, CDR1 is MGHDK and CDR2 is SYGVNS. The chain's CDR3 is CASSDEGGGTDTQYF. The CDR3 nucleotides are TGTGCCAGCAGTGACGAAGGGGGCGGCACAGATACGCAGTATTTT.

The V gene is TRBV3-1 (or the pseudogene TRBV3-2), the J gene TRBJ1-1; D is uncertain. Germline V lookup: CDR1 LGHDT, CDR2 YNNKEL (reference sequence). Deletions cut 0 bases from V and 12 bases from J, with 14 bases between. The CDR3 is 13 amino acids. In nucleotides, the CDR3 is TGTGCCAGCAGCCAAGATCTCGAGCGCACGACTTTCTTT. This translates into CASSQDLERTTFF.

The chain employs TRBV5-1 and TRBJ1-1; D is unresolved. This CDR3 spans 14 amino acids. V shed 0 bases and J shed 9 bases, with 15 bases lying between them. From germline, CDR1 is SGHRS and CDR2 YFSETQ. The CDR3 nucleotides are TGCGCCAGCAGCTTGGATGGAGTCCTTCAACAAGCTTTCTTT. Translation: CASSLDGVLQQAFF.

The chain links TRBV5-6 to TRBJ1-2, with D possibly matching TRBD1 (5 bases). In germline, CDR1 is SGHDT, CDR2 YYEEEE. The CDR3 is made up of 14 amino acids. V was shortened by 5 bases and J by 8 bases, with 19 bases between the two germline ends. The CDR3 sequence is CASSPPRGTGGYTF. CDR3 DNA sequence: TGTGCCAGCAGTCCCCCGCGGGGGACGGGAGGCTACACCTTC. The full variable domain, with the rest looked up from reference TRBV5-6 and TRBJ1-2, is DAGVTQSPTHLIKTRGQQVTLRCSPKSGHDTVSWYQQALGQGPQFIFQYYEEEERQRGNFPDRFSGHQFPNYSSELNVNALLLGDSALYLCASSPPRGTGGYTFGSGTRLTVV.